The 5 T cell receptor beta chains below all came from one sample that was sequenced in a study of T cells in Graves' hyperthyroidism and ophthalmopathy. The investigators amplified TCR beta CDR3 regions from RNA transcripts. HTBI primers were employed in a first-round RT-PCR of the TCR CDR3. TCRdb ran MiXCR on the multiplex PCR reads and lists one entry per CDR3 protein. This sample has about 760,000 distinct CDR3 sequences, with approximately 36% found just once. Sequenced sample: blood. These receptors were taken from a middle-aged woman with Graves' hyperthyroidism.

This chain joins TRBV20-1 and TRBJ2-7, with TRBD2 matching over 13 bases. Germline V gene sequence: CDR1 DFQATT, CDR2 SNEGSKA (reference sequence). With 3 bases clipped from V and 3 bases from J, the junction kept 8 bases outside the gene matches. The CDR3 length is 16 residues. The CDR3 nucleotides read TGCAGTGCTAGGCCAAGAACTAGCGGGAGGGGCTACGAGCAGTACTTC. This encodes CSARPRTSGRGYEQYF.

This clonotype was counted a few times. The rearrangement links TRBV6-5 to TRBJ1-5; tentative D call: TRBD1 (5 bases). CDR3 size: 13 residues. The ends were cut back, 6 bases at V and 6 bases at J, with 12 bases in the middle. The germline gives CDR1 MNHEY, CDR2 SVGAGI. The CDR3: CASRPQGLQPQHF. CDR3 sequence (DNA): TGTGCCAGCAGACCTCAGGGACTTCAGCCCCAGCATTTT.

The V gene is TRBV12-3 or TRBV12-4, the J gene TRBJ1-1; D is possibly TRBD1 (5 bases). This CDR3 comprises 13 residues. V gave up 6 bases and J gave up 14 bases, with 22 bases separating them. The CDR3 region has the DNA TGTGCCAGCAGAAGGGGCCCCCAAGACCCGGGGTTCTTT. Translated: CASRRGPQDPGFF.

This clonotype was recorded at least ten times. The rearrangement joins TRBV20-1 to TRBJ2-7; 9 bases are shared with TRBD1. J lost 4 bases, V lost 6 bases, and 4 bases had no gene match. CDR1 and CDR2 (germline): DFQATT, SNEGSKA (reference sequence). This CDR3 contains 12 residues. The CDR3 bases are TGCAGTGCAACACAGGGGGCTTACGAGCAGTACTTC. Translated: CSATQGAYEQYF.

The chain couples TRBV9 to TRBJ1-1; 7 positions agree with TRBD1. V dropped 2 bases and J dropped 3; count of bases not matched to a gene: 7. The germline V gene encodes CDR1 SGDLS and CDR2 YYNGEE. The CDR3 runs to 15 residues. The CDR3 DNA follows: TGTGCCAGCAGCGTCAGCCCAACAGGGGACACTGAAGCTTTCTTT. Residues: CASSVSPTGDTEAFF.